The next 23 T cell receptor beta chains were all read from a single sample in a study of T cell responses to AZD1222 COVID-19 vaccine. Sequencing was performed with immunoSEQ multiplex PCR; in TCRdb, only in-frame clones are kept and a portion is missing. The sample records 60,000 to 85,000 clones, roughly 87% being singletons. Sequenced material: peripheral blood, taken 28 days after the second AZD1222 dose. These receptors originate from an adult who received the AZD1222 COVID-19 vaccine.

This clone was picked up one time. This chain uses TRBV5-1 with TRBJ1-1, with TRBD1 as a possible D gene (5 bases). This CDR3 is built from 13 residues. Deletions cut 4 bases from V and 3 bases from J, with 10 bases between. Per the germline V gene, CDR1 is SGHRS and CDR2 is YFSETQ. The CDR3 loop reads CASSEGTDTEAFF. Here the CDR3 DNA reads TGCGCCAGCAGCGAGGGGACGGACACTGAAGCTTTCTTT.

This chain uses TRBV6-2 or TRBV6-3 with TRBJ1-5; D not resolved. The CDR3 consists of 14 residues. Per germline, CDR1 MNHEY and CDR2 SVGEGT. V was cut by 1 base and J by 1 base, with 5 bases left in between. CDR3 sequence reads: CASSYLRSNQPQHF. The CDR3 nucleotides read TGTGCCAGCAGTTACTTGCGGAGCAATCAGCCCCAGCATTTT.

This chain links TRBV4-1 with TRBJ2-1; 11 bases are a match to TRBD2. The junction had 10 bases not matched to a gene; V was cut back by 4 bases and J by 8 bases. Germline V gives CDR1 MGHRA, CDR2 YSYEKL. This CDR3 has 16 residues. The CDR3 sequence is CASSRPSGGPRDEQFF. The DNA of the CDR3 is TGCGCCAGCAGCCGTCCTAGCGGGGGGCCAAGGGATGAGCAGTTCTTC.

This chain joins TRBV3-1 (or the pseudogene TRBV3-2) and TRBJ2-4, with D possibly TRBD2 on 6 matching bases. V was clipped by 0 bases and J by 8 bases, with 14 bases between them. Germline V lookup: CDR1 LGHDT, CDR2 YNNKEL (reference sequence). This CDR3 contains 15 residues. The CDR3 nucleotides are TGTGCCAGCAGCCAAGATGCGGGGCGGGGTTACATTCAGTACTTC. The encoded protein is CASSQDAGRGYIQYF.

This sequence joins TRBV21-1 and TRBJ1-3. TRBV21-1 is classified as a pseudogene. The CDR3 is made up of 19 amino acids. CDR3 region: CASSKGFKRYVHSGNTIYF. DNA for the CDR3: TGTGCCAGCAGCAAAGGGTTTAAACGCTACGTTCACTCTGGAAACACCATATATTTT.

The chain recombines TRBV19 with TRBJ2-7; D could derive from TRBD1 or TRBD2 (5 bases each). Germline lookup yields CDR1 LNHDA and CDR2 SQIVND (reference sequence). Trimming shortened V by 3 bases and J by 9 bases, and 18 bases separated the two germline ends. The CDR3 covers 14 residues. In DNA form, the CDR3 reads TGTGCCAGTAGTATGGGGGACGGTTCGATCGGGCAGTACTTC. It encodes CASSMGDGSIGQYF. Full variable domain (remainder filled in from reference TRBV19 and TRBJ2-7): DGGITQSPKYLFRKEGQNVTLSCEQNLNHDAMYWYRQDPGQGLRLIYYSQIVNDFQKGDIAEGYSVSREKKESFPLTVTSAQKNPTAFYLCASSMGDGSIGQYFGPGTRLTVT.

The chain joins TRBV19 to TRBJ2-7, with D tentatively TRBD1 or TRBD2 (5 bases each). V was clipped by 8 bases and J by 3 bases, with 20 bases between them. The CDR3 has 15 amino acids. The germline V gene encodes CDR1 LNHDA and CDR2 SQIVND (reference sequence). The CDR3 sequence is CASQSRWGILYEQYF. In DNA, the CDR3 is TGTGCCAGTCAGTCCCGTTGGGGGATTCTCTACGAGCAGTACTTC.

CDR3 sequence (DNA): TGTGCCAGCAGTTTTGAGTCCGGTTATCAGCCCCAGCATTTT. Translating gives CASSFESGYQPQHF. The J gene is TRBJ1-5, the V gene TRBV28; no reliable D call. Germline V gene lookup returns CDR1 MDHEN and CDR2 SYDVKM. This CDR3 comprises 14 residues. V lost 3 bases, J lost 5 bases, and 11 bases lay in between. The variable domain in full, with the rest retrieved from reference TRBV28 and TRBJ1-5, is DVKVTQSSRYLVKRTGEKVFLECVQDMDHENMFWYRQDPGLGLRLIYFSYDVKMKEKGDIPEGYSVSREKKERFSLILESASTNQTSMYLCASSFESGYQPQHFGDGTRLSIL.

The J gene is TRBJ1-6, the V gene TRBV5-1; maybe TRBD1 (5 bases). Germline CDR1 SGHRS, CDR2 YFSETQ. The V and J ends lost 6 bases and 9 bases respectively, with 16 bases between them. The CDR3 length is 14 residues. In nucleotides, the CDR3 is TGCGCCAGCAACTGGGGCAAAAACGGTTCACCCCTCCACTTT. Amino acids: CASNWGKNGSPLHF.

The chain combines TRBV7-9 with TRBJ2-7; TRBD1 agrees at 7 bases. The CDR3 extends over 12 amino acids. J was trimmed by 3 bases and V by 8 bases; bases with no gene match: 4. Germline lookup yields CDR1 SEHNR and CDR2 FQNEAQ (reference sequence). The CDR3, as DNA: TGTGCCAGCGCCAGGGACAGCTACGAGCAGTACTTC. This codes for CASARDSYEQYF.

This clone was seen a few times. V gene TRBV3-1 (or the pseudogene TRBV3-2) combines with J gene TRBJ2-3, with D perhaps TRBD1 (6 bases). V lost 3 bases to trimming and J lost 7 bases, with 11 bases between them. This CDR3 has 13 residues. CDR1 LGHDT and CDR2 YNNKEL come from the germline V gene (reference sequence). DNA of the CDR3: TGTGCCAGCAGCCAGGGGGCCAGCTATACGCAGTATTTT. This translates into CASSQGASYTQYF.

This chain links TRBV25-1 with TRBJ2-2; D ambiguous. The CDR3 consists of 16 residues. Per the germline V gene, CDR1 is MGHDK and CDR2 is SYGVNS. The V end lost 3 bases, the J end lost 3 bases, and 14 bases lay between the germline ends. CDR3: CASSDTSWIHTGELFF. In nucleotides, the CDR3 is TGTGCCAGCAGTGACACCAGCTGGATACACACCGGGGAGCTGTTTTTT.

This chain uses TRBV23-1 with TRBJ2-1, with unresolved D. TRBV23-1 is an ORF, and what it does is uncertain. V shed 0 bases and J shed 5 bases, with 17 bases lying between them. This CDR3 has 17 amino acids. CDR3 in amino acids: CASSQSHRIKTHNEQFF. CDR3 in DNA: TGCGCCAGCAGTCAATCCCATCGAATAAAGACCCACAATGAGCAGTTCTTC.

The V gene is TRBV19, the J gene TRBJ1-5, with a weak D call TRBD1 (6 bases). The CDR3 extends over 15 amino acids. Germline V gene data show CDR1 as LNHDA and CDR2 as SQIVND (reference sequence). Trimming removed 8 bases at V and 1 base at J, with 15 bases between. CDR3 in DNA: TGTGCCAGTGGCCGGGACACCGAAAGCAATCAGCCCCAGCATTTT. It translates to CASGRDTESNQPQHF.

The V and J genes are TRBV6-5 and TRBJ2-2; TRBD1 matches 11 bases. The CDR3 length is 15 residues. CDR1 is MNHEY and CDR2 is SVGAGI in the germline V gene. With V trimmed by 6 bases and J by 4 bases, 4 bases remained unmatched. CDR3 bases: TGTGCCAGCAGGGCCGGGACAGGGGGCACCGGGGAGCTGTTTTTT. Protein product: CASRAGTGGTGELFF.

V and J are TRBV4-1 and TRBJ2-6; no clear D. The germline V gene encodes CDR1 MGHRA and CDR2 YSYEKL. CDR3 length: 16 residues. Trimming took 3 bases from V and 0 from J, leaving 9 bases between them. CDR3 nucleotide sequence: TGCGCCAGCAGCCAGGGTCGGTACTCTGGGGCCAACGTCCTGACTTTC. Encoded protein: CASSQGRYSGANVLTF.

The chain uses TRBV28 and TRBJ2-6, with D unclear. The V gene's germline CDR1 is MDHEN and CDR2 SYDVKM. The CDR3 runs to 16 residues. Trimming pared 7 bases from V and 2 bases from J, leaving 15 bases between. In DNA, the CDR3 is TGTGCCAGCAACTCCCCCCCGGGCGCTGGGGCCAACGTCCTGACTTTC. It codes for CASNSPPGAGANVLTF.

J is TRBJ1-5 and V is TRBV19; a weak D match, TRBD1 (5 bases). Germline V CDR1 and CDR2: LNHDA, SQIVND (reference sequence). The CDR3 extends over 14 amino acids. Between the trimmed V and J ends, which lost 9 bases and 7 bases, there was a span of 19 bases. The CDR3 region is CASALMGHGQPQHF. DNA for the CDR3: TGTGCCAGCGCTCTGATGGGGCACGGGCAGCCCCAGCATTTT.

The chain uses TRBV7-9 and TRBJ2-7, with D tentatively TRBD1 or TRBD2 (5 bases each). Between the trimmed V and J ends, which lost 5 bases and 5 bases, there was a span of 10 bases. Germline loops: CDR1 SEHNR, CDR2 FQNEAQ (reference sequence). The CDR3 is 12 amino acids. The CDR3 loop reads CASSRDGHEQYF. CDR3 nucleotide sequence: TGTGCCAGCAGCCGGGACGGCCACGAGCAGTACTTC.

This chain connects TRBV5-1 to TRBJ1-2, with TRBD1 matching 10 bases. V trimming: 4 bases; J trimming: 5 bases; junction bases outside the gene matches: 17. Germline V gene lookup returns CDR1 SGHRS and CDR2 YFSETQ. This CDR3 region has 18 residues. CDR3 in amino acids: CASSPTGGTGLGVYGYTF. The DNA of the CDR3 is TGCGCCAGCAGCCCGACAGGGGGCACGGGCTTAGGGGTTTATGGCTACACCTTC.

The CDR3 loop is CASNRGGGTEAFF. The CDR3 DNA reads as TGTGCCAGCAACCGTGGGGGGGGCACTGAAGCTTTCTTT. The V and J genes are TRBV5-4 and TRBJ1-1; tentative D call: TRBD1 (5 bases). The CDR3 covers 13 residues. Trimming shortened V by 6 bases and J by 4 bases, and 13 bases separated the two germline ends. Germline V gene sequence: CDR1 SGHNT, CDR2 YYREEE (reference sequence).

CDR3 amino acids: CASSPGYGYGYTF. For the CDR3, the DNA is TGTGCCAGCAGCCCCGGTTACGGCTATGGCTACACCTTC. The J gene is TRBJ1-2, the V gene TRBV6-5; D is unclear. Looked up from germline, CDR1 is MNHEY and CDR2 is SVGAGI. V shed 6 bases and J shed 4 bases, with 12 bases lying between them. This CDR3 has 13 residues.

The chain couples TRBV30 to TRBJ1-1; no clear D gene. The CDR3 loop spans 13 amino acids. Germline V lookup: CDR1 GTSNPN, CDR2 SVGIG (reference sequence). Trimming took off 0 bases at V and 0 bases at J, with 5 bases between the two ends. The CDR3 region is CAWSVNLNTEAFF. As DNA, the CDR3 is TGTGCCTGGAGTGTGAACCTGAACACTGAAGCTTTCTTT.